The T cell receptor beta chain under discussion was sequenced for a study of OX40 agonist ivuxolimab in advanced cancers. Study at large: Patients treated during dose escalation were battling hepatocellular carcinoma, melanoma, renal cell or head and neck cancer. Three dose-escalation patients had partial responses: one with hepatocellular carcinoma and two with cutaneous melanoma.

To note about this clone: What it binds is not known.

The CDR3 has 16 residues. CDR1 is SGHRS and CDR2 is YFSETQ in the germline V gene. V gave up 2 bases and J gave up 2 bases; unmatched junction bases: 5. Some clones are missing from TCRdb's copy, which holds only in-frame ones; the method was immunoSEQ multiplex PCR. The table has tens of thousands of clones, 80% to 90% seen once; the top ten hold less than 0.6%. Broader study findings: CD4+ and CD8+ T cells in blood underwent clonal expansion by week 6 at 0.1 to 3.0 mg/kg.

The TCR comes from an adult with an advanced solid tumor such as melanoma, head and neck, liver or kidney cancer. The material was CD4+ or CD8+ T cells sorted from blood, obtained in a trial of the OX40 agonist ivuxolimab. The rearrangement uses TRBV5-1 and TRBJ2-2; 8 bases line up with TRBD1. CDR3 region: CASSFGRGRNTGELFF. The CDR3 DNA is TGCGCCAGCAGCTTCGGCAGGGGGCGAAACACCGGGGAGCTGTTTTTT.